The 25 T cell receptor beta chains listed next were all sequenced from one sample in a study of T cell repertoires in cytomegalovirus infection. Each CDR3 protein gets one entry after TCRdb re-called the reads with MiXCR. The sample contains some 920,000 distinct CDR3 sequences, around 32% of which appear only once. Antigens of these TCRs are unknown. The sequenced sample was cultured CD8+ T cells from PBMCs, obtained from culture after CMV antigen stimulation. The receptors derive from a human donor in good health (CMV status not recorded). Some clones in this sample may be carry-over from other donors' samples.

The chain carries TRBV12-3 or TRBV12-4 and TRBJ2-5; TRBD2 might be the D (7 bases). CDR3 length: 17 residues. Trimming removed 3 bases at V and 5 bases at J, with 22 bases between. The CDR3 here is CASSLVLGGPHTETQYF. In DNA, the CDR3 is TGTGCCAGCAGTTTGGTTCTCGGGGGGCCTCATACGGAGACCCAGTACTTC.

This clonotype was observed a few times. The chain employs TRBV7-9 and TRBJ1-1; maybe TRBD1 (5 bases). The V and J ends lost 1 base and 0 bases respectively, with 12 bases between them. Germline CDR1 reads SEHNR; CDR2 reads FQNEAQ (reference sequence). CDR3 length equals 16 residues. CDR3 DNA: TGTGCCAGCAGCTTAGGTCAAGGGGACCTGAACACTGAAGCTTTCTTT. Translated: CASSLGQGDLNTEAFF.

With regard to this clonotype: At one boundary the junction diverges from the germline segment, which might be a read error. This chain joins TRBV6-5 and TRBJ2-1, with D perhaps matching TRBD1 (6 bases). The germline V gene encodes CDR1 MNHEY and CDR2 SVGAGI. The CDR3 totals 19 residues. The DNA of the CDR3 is TGTGCCAGCAGTTACTCGACAGGAAGTCTCCCGAGCTCCAACAATGAGCAGTTCTTC. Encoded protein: CASSYSTGSLPSSNNEQFF.

CDR3 in amino acids: CASSGMDEGGWAFF. In nucleotides, the CDR3 is TGTGCCAGCAGTGGAATGGACGAAGGCGGTTGGGCTTTCTTT. This chain uses TRBV2 with TRBJ1-1; D unclear. Germline V gives CDR1 SNHLY, CDR2 FYNNEI. V was cut by 4 bases and J by 11 bases, with 20 bases left in between. The CDR3 contains 14 residues.

The CDR3 nucleotides are TGCGCCAGCAGCCAATCTAAGGGGCAAGGGGGCTACACCTTC. The encoded protein is CASSQSKGQGGYTF. The chain combines TRBV4-1 with TRBJ1-2; D possibly corresponds to TRBD1 (5 bases). This CDR3 spans 14 amino acids. Trimming took off 2 bases at V and 8 bases at J, with 15 bases between the two ends. Germline V CDR1 and CDR2: MGHRA, YSYEKL.

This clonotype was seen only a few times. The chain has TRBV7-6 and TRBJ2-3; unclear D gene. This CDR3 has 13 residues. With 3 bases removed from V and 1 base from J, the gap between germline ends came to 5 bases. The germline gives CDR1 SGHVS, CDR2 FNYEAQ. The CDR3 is CASSFSGTDTQYF. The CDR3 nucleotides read TGTGCCAGCAGCTTCAGCGGCACAGATACGCAGTATTTT.

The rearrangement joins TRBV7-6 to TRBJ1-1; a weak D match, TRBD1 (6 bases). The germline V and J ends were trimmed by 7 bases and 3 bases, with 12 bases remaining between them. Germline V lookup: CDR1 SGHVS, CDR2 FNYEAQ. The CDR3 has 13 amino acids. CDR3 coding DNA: TGTGCCAGCATTGAGGGGGGCGACACTGAAGCTTTCTTT. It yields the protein CASIEGGDTEAFF.

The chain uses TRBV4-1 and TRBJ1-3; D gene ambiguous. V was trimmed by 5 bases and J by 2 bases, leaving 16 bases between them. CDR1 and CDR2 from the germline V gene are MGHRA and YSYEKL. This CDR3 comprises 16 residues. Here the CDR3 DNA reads TGCGCCAGCAGCGCGGGTAACGTACAGACTGGAAACACCATATATTTT. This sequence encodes CASSAGNVQTGNTIYF.

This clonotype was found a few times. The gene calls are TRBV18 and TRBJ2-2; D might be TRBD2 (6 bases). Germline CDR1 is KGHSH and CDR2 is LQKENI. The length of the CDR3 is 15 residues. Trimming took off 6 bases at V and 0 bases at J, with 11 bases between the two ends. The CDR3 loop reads CASSPGRTNTGELFF. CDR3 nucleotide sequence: TGTGCCAGCTCGCCTGGGAGGACGAACACCGGGGAGCTGTTTTTT.

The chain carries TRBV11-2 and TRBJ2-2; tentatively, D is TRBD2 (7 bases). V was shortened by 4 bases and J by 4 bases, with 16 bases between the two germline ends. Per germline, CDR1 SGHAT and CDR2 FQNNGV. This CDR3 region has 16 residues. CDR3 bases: TGTGCCAGCAGCTCCCCCGGGGGGCGGTCCACCGGGGAGCTGTTTTTT. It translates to CASSSPGGRSTGELFF.

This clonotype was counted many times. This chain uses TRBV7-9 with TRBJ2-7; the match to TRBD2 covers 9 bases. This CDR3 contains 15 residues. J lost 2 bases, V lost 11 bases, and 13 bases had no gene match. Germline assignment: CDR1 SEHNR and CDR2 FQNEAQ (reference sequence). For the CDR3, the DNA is TGTGCCGCCTCATATTTGGCTAGCGGGGCCTACGAGCAGTACTTC. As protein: CAASYLASGAYEQYF.

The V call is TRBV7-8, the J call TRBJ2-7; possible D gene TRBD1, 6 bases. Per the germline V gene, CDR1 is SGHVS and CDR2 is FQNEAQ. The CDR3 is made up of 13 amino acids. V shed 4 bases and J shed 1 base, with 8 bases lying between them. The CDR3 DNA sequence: TGTGCCAGCAGCTATACAGGGTCCTACGAGCAGTACTTC. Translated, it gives CASSYTGSYEQYF.

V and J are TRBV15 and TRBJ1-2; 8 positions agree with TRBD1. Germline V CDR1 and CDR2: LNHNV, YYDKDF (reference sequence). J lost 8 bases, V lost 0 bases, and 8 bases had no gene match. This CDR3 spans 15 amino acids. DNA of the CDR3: TGTGCCACCAGCAGAGATCGAGGACAGGGAGACGGCTACACCTTC. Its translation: CATSRDRGQGDGYTF.

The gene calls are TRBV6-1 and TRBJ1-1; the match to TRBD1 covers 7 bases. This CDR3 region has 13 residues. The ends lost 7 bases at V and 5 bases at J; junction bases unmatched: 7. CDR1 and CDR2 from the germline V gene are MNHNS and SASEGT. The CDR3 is CASTSTGVTEAFF. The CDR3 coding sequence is TGTGCCAGCACCTCAACAGGGGTGACTGAAGCTTTCTTT.

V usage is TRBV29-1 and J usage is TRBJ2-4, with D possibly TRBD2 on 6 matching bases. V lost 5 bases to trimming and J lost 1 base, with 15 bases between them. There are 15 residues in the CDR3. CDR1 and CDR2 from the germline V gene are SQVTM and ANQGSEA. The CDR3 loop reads CSVTGGPVAKNIQYF. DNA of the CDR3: TGCAGCGTTACCGGGGGACCTGTTGCCAAAAACATTCAGTACTTC.

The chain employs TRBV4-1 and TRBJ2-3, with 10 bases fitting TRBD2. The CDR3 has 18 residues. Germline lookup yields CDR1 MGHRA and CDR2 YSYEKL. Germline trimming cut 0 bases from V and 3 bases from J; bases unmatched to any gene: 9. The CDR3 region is CASSQDRQLAGVTDTQYF. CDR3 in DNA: TGCGCCAGCAGCCAAGATCGCCAGCTAGCGGGGGTGACAGATACGCAGTATTTT.

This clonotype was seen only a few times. CDR3 in DNA: TGTGCCAGCAGTTTATCGGGACAGGGGGCTGAGCAGTTCTTC. This codes for CASSLSGQGAEQFF. The chain uses TRBV27 and TRBJ2-1; 12 positions match TRBD1. V lost 0 bases, J lost 9 bases, and 0 bases stayed unmatched. Germline V CDR1 and CDR2: MNHEY, SMNVEV (reference sequence). The CDR3 runs to 14 residues.

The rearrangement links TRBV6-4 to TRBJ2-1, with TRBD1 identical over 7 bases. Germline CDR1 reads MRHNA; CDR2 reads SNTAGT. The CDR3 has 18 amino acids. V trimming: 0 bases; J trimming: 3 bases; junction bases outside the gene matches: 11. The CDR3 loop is CASSDSAGGLGFYNEQFF. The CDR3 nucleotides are TGTGCCAGCAGTGACTCAGCAGGGGGATTGGGTTTCTACAATGAGCAGTTCTTC.

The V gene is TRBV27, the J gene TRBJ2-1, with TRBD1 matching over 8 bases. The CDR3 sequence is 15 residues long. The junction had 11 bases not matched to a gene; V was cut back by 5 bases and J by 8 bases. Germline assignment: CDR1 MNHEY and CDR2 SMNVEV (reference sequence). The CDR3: CASSTGQGRSDEQFF. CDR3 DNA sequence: TGTGCCAGCAGTACCGGACAGGGAAGGTCCGATGAGCAGTTCTTC.

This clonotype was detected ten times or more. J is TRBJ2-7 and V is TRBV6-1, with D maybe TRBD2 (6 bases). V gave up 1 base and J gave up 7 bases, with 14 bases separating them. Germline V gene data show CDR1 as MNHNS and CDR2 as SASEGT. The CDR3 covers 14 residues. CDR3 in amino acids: CASSEGPGLLEQYV. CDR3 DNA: TGTGCCAGCAGTGAAGGCCCGGGACTCCTTGAGCAGTACGTC.

The CDR3 loop reads CASSPTTGYYGYTF. The CDR3 nucleotides are TGTGCCAGCAGCCCTACCACAGGGTACTATGGCTACACCTTC. The chain carries TRBV7-9 and TRBJ1-2; D perhaps matches TRBD1 (6 bases). The germline V gene encodes CDR1 SEHNR and CDR2 FQNEAQ (reference sequence). Trimming pared 5 bases from V and 3 bases from J, leaving 13 bases between. This CDR3 is built from 14 residues.

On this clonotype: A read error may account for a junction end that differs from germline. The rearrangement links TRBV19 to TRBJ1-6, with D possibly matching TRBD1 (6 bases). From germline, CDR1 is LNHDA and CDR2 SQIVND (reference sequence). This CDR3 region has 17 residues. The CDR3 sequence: CASSIDGQSHYYSPLHF. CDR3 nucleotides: TGTGCCAGTAGTATAGACGGACAGTCCCACTATTATTCACCCCTCCACTTT.

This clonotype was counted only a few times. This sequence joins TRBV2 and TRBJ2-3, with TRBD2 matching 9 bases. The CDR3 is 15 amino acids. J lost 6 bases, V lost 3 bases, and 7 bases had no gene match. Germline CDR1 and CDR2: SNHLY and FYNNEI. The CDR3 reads CASSDGGGGADTQYF. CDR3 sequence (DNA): TGTGCCAGCAGTGACGGCGGGGGGGGGGCCGATACGCAGTATTTT.

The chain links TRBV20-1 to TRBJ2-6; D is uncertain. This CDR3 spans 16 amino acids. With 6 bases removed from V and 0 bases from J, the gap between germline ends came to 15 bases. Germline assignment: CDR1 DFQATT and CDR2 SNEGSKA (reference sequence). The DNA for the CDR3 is TGCAGTGCCTCAATTCCTCATTTCTCTGGGGCCAACGTCCTGACTTTC. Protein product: CSASIPHFSGANVLTF.

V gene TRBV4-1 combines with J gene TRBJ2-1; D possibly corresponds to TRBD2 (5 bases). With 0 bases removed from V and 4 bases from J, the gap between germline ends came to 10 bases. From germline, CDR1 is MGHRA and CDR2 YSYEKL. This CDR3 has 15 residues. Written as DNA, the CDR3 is TGCGCCAGCAGCCAAGAGAGGGTTCTTTACAATGAGCAGTTCTTC. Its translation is CASSQERVLYNEQFF.